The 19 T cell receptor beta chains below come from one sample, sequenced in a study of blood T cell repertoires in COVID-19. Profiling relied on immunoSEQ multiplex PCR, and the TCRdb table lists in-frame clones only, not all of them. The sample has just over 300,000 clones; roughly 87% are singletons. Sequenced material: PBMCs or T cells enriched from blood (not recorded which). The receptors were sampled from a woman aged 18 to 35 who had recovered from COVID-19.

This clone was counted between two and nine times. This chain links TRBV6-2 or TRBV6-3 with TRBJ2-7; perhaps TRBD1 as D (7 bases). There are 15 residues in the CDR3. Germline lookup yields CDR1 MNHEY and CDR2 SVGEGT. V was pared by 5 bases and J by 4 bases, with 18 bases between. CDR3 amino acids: CASSPRDRYFYEQYF. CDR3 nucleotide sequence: TGTGCCAGCAGTCCGCGGGACAGATACTTTTACGAGCAGTACTTC.

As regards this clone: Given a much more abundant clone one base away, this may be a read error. The CDR3 sequence: CASGPSYRIGGTEAFF. The DNA for the CDR3 is TGTGCCAGCGGCCCGTCATATAGGATAGGGGGCACTGAAGCTTTCTTT. The chain is built from TRBV9 and TRBJ1-1; tentative D call: TRBD1 (6 bases). The V end was cut by 7 bases, the J end by 4 bases, with 23 bases between. This CDR3 spans 16 amino acids. Germline V gene data show CDR1 as SGDLS and CDR2 as YYNGEE.

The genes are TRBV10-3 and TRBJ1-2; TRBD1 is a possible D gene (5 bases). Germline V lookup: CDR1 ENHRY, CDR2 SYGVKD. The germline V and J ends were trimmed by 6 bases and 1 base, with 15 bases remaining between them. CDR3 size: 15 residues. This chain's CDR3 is CAIREPGLRNYGYTF. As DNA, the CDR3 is TGTGCCATCAGGGAACCGGGACTGCGTAACTATGGCTACACCTTC.

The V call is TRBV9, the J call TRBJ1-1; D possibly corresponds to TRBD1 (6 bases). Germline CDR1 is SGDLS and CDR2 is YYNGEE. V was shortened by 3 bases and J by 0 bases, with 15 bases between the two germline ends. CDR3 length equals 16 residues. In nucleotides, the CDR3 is TGTGCCAGCAGCGCCGTGGACAGTTTAATGAACACTGAAGCTTTCTTT. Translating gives CASSAVDSLMNTEAFF. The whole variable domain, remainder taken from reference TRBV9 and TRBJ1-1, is DSGVTQTPKHLITATGQRVTLRCSPRSGDLSVYWYQQSLDQGLQFLIQYYNGEERAKGNILERFSAQQFPDLHSELNLSSLELGDSALYFCASSAVDSLMNTEAFFGQGTRLTVV.

The CDR3 is CASSQDIAGTTTPYGYTF. For the CDR3, the DNA is TGCGCCAGCAGCCAAGATATAGCCGGGACAACAACCCCCTATGGCTACACCTTC. The V call is TRBV4-1, the J call TRBJ1-2, with D tentatively TRBD1 (6 bases). This CDR3 is 18 amino acids long. Germline V gives CDR1 MGHRA, CDR2 YSYEKL. Trimming pared 0 bases from V and 4 bases from J, leaving 21 bases between.

CDR3 in amino acids: CASSIETSIYNEQFF. CDR3 bases: TGTGCCAGTAGTATAGAGACTTCCATCTACAATGAGCAGTTCTTC. The gene calls are TRBV19 and TRBJ2-1; D gene uncertain. Germline V gene sequence: CDR1 LNHDA, CDR2 SQIVND (reference sequence). The CDR3 consists of 15 residues. The V end was cut by 0 bases, the J end by 3 bases, with 9 bases between. Supplemented by reference TRBV19 and TRBJ2-1, the full variable domain reads DGGITQSPKYLFRKEGQNVTLSCEQNLNHDAMYWYRQDPGQGLRLIYYSQIVNDFQKGDIAEGYSVSREKKESFPLTVTSAQKNPTAFYLCASSIETSIYNEQFFGPGTRLTVL.

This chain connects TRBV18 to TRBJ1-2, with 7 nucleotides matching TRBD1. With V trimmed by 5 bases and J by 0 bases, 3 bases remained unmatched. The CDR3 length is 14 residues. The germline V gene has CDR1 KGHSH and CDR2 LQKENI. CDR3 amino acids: CASSADRANYGYTF. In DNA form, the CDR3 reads TGTGCCAGCTCAGCCGACAGGGCTAACTATGGCTACACCTTC.

DNA for the CDR3: TGTGCCACCAGCAGAGAGGACAGGGGGATAACCGGGGAGCTGTTTTTT. Its translation is CATSREDRGITGELFF. The V and J genes are TRBV15 and TRBJ2-2; 10 nucleotides agree with TRBD1. The length of the CDR3 is 16 residues. CDR1 and CDR2 (germline): LNHNV, YYDKDF (reference sequence). Trimming took 0 bases from V and 5 from J; bases not matched to a gene: 3.

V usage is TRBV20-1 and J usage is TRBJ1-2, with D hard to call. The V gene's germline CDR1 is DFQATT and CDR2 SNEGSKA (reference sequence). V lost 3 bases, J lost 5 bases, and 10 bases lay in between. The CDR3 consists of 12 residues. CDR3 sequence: CSASSDIYGYTF. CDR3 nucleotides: TGCAGTGCTAGTTCAGATATATATGGCTACACCTTC.

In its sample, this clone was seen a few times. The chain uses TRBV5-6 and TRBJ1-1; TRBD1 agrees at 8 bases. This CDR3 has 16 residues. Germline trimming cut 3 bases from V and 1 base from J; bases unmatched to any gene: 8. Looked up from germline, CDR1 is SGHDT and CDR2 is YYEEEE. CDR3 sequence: CASSSQLTGANTEAFF. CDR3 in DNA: TGTGCCAGCAGCTCACAATTGACAGGGGCGAACACTGAAGCTTTCTTT.

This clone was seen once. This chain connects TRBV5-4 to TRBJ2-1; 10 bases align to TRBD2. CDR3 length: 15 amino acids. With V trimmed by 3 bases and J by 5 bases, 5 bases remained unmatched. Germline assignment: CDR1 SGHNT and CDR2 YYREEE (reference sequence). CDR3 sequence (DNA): TGTGCCAGCAGCTGGAGCGGGGGGGGAAACAATGAGCAGTTCTTC. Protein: CASSWSGGGNNEQFF.

DNA of the CDR3: TGTGCCAGCACAACCTCGGGAGGGACCAATCAGCCCCAGCATTTT. It codes for CASTTSGGTNQPQHF. The chain employs TRBV2 and TRBJ1-5, with a possible D match to TRBD1 (5 bases). The CDR3 totals 15 residues. The germline gives CDR1 SNHLY, CDR2 FYNNEI. V gave up 7 bases and J gave up 3 bases, with 16 bases separating them.

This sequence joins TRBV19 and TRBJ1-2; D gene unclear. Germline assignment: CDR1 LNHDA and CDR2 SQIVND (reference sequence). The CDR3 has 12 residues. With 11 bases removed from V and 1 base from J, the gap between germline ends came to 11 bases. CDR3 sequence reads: CASEENNYGYTF. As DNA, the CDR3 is TGTGCCTCAGAGGAGAATAACTATGGCTACACCTTC.

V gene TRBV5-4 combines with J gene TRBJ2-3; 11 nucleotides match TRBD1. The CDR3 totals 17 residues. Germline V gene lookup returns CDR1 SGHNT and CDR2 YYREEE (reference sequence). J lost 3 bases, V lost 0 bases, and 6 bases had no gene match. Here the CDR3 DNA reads TGTGCCAGCAGCTTGGCCCCGGGACAGGGGGATACAGATACGCAGTATTTT. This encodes CASSLAPGQGDTDTQYF.

CDR3 region: CASSMVVRDYEQYF. CDR3 coding DNA: TGTGCCAGTAGTATGGTCGTCCGGGACTACGAGCAGTACTTC. This rearrangement joins TRBV19 to TRBJ2-7; maybe TRBD2 (5 bases). The V and J ends lost 3 bases and 3 bases respectively, with 12 bases between them. This CDR3 has 14 residues. The germline CDR1 and CDR2 sequences are LNHDA and SQIVND (reference sequence).

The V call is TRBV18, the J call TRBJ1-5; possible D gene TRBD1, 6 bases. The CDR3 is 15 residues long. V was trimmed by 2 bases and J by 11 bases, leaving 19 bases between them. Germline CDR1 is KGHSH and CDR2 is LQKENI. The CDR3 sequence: CASSPSLEARQAQHF. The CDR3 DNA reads TGTGCCAGCTCACCAAGTTTGGAGGCGCGACAGGCCCAGCATTTT.

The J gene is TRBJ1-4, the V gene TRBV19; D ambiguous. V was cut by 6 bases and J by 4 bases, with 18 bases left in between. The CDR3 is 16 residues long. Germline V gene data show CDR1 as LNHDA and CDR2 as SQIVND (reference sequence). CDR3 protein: CASSPRLEGRNEKLFF. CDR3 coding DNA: TGTGCCAGTAGCCCCCGTTTAGAGGGCCGTAATGAAAAACTGTTTTTT.

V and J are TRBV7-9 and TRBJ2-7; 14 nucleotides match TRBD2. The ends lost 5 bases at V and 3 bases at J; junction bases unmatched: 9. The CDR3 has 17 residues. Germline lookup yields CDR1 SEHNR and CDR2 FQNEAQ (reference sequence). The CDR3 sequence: CASSPEGLAGDIYEQYF. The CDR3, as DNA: TGTGCCAGCAGCCCCGAGGGACTAGCGGGAGATATCTACGAGCAGTACTTC.

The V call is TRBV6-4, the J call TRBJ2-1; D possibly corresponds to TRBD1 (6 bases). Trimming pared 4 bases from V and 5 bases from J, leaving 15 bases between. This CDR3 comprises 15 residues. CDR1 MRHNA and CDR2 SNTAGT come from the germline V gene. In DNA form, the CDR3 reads TGTGCCAGCAGTGTACAAGGACAGCCCAACAATGAGCAGTTCTTC. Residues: CASSVQGQPNNEQFF.